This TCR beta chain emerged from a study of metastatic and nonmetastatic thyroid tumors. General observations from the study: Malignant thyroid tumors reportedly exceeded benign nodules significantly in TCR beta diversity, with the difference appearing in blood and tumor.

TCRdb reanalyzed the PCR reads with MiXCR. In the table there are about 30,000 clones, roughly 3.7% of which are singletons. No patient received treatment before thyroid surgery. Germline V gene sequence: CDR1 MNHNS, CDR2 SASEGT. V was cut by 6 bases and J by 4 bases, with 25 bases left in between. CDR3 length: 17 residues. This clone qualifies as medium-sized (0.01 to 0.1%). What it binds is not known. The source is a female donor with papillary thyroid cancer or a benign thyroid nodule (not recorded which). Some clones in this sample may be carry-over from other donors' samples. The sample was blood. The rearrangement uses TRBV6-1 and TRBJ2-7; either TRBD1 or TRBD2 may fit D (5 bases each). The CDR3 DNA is TGTGCCAGCAGGGGTCGGCAAGGGGCCCAAAGAGGGTACGAGCAGTACTTC. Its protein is CASRGRQGAQRGYEQYF.